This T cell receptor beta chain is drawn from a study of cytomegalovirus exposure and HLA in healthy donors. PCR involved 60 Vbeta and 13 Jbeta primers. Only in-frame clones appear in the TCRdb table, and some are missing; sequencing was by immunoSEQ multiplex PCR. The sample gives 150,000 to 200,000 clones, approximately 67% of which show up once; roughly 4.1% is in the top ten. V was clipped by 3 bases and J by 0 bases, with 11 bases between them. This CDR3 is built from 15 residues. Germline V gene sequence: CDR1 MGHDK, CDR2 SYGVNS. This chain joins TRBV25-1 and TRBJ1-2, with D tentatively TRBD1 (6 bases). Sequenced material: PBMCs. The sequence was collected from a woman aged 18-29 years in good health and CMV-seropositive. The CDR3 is CASSENRVPNYGYTF. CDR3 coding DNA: TGTGCCAGCAGTGAGAACAGGGTCCCTAACTATGGCTACACCTTC.